The T cell receptor (beta chain) described here comes from a study of CD8 T cells in Susac syndrome (dated by TCRdb to the late 2010s). Background for the entire study: The study used repertoire sequencing to test whether antigen drove CD8+ T cell activation and differentiation in Susac syndrome. The investigation overall reported the following: The study acknowledged that relatively few individuals were included in the TCR sequencing and HLA analysis.

Trimming takes 5 bases from V and 4 bases from J, and the germline ends sit 20 bases apart. The CDR3 runs 16 amino acids, cysteine and phenylalanine included. Left in the record is the CDR3 DNA by itself, 48 bases read in frame from the first base. Based on the germline V gene (reference sequence), the CDR1 and CDR2 sequences are MNHNY and SVGAGI. This clonotype was seen only once. Which antigen it targets is not known. Base-call qualities are not available, and no considerably larger clone is one nucleotide away. A lone read gives weak evidence. Peripheral blood CD8+ and CD4+ T cells from healthy donors, Susac syndrome patients and multiple sclerosis patients were profiled using high-throughput TCR beta sequencing. Treatment-naive patients with stable or active relapsing-remitting disease fulfilling revised McDonald criteria were used as multiple sclerosis controls. Bulk CD8+ and CD4+ T cells were purified by magnetic negative isolation, while CD8+ TEMRA cells were enriched using FACS. Blood was collected in EDTA tubes and processed within 24 hours, with PBMCs isolated through density gradient centrifugation. PBMCs intended for TCR sequencing were frozen in liquid nitrogen and were later thawed in a 37 degrees C water bath. Purity of sorted or isolated CD4+, CD8+ and CD8+ TEMRA cells was at least 90%.

RNA was extracted using the RNeasy kit, and about 0.45 to 1 microgram was reverse transcribed with random hexamers. The immunoSEQ multiplex PCR assay, covering 54 Vbeta and 13 Jbeta segments, was used to amplify TCR beta CDR3 regions. PCR amplification bias was corrected by using a synthetic template baseline for primer optimization and computational correction. In the paper's pipeline: Reads were assigned to V, D and J genes according to IMGT and analyzed in immunoSEQ Analyzer, with only productive sequences retained. Clonality was computed as one minus Shannon entropy normalized by log2 of the number of productive unique sequences. For each patient and control, public and private clones were evaluated within the 100 most prevalent clones. Clones were defined as Susac-specific when absent from the healthy and MS cohorts, from approximately 1,100 published viral clones and from other ImmuneACCESS disease sequences. TCRdb redid the processing of the public reads, applying fastp at Q25 and MiXCR, and retained in-frame beta chains. Each CDR3 protein appears once, grouped with its most common genes and DNA. TCRdb, not the authors, supplied the V and J calls. The sample table shows over 300,000 distinct CDR3 sequences, and about 90% are seen once. The top ten hold roughly 0.064% of the sample.

The receptor chain draws on TRBV6-6 and TRBJ1-1, with a weak D call of TRBD1 (5 bases match). This receptor was identified in a human donor with multiple sclerosis. Sequenced sample: CD4+ T cells from PBMCs. The CDR3 protein sequence reads: CASSNPVGAGSTEAFF. The DNA is TGTGCCAGCAGTAACCCCGTAGGGGCAGGCAGCACTGAAGCTTTCTTT.